This T cell receptor (beta chain) was obtained from a study of blood T cells in healthy people across ages (dated by TCRdb to between 2014 and 2016). Turning to the overall study: In model experiments, roughly one uniquely barcoded TCR beta cDNA molecule per two T cells was captured by template switching. Four age groups were formed from the donors: young (average approximately 17 years), middle-aged (just under 40), aged (around 62) and long-lived (roughly 81). The study analyzed two additional independent replicas of 1 million unique cDNA reads from the same blood draw for two donors, one aged 18 to 29 and one aged 80 or older. Using deep sequencing normalized with unique cDNA molecular identifiers, the study measured how TCR beta repertoire diversity changes with age. To avoid experimental bias, donors of different ages were distributed randomly across sequencing lanes.

The approximately 41 donors, aged 6 to 90 years, were systemically healthy Caucasian individuals from Russia. Around 10 milliliters of peripheral blood were collected from each donor into EDTA-treated Vacutainer tubes. PBMCs were isolated by Ficoll-Paque density-gradient centrifugation, with at least 7 million obtained per sample. Total RNA, at least 5 micrograms per sample, was extracted from PBMCs with Trizol reagent. For every donor, an aliquot of PBMCs went through flow cytometry to measure the percentages of naive CD45RAhigh/CD27high T cells. About this clonotype: Its antigen specificity is not known. No base quality information exists; no much larger clone differs at one position.

The germline V gene (reference sequence) specifies DFQATT as CDR1 and SNEGSKA as CDR2. The germline V and J ends show losses of 3 bases and 5 bases respectively, and no gene match explains 12 bases of the junction. The CDR3 holds 18 amino acids from the cysteine to the phenylalanine. Of the read, only the CDR3 DNA is kept; its 54 bases are in frame from base 1. The method was 5' RACE. Sequenced on an Illumina HiSeq 2500. A second roughly 7 to 12 cycle PCR used a sample-barcoded 5' primer and a J-beta primer mix. Each TCR beta cDNA molecule received a unique molecular identifier from a template-switch 5' adaptor carrying 12 random nucleotides. At least 2.5 million CDR3-containing paired-end reads were obtained from each sample. First-strand cDNA was synthesized from all RNA with the Mint cDNA synthesis kit, primed by a TRBC-specific oligonucleotide. Following uracil-DNA glycosylase treatment, a first 18-cycle PCR with universal primers M1SS and BC2_uni_R was performed on all cDNA. In the authors' own workflow: Each sample was normalized by randomly selecting 1 million high-quality reads, each carrying a distinct molecular identifier. Reads sharing molecular identifiers were discarded rather than binned into consensus sequences. MiTCR, with a Q25 quality threshold and the strictest error-elimination algorithm, was used for CDR3 identification, clonotype clustering and error correction. A nonparametric unseen species model with Euler transformation was used to estimate lower-bound total TCR beta diversity. TCRdb ran its own pipeline on the public reads, namely fastp trimming at Q25 and MiXCR clone calling, and kept in-frame beta chains. Rows with one shared CDR3 protein collapse into an entry with the most common genes and DNA. Here the V and J calls rest on TCRdb's processing, not on the authors' analysis. This sample lists roughly 2 million distinct CDR3 sequences; around 48% were detected once. The biggest ten clones account for more than 2% of the sample.

The investigation overall reported the following: Conclusive comparison of naive and antigen-experienced compartments was prevented by the profiling of bulk unsorted PBMCs. There was a strong correlation between observed TCR beta diversity and the percentage of naive T cells measured by flow cytometry. Compared with the aged group, more naive CD4+ T cells, fewer expanded clones and increased TCR diversity were shown by the long-lived group, suggesting age selection. As age increased, observed TCR beta diversity per million T cells dropped in a roughly linear way, and a significant reduction was already evident by age 40. Estimates of total diversity based on one million sequenced T cells were considered lower bounds and underestimates. Because the CMV infection status of the donors was unknown, age-related changes in expanded clonotypes may potentially have been confounded.

The receptor comes from a middle-aged woman in good health. The sequenced material came from blood. The rearrangement combines TRBV20-1 with TRBJ2-4; 14 junctional bases match TRBD2. This receptor carries the CDR3 CSARDSRLAGGQENIQYF. The sequenced DNA is TGCAGTGCTAGGGACTCTAGACTAGCGGGGGGGCAGGAAAACATTCAGTACTTC.